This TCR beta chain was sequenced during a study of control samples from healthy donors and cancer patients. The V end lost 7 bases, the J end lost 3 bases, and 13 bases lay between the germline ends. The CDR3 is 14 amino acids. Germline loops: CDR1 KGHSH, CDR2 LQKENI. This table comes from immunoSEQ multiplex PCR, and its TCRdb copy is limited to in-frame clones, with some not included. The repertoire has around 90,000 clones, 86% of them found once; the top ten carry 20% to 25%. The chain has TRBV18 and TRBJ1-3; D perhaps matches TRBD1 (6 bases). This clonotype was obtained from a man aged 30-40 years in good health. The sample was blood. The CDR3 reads CASFPQGDGNTIYF. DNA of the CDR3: TGTGCCAGCTTCCCACAGGGTGATGGAAACACCATATATTTT.